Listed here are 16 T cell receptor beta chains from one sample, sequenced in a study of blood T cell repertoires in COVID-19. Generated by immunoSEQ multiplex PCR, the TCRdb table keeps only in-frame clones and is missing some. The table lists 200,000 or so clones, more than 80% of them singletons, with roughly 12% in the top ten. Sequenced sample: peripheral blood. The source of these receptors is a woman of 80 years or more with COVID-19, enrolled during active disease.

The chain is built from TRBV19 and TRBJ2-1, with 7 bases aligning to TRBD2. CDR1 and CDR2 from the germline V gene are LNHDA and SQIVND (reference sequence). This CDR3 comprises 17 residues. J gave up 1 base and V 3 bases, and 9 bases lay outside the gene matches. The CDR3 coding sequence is TGTGCCAGTAGTATGGCCAGCGGGGTTTATTCCTACAATGAGCAGTTCTTC. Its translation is CASSMASGVYSYNEQFF.

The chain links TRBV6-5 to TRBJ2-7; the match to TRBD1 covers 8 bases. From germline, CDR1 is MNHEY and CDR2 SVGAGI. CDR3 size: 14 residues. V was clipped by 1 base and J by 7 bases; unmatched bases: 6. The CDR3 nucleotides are TGTGCCAGCAGTTACTTTCAGGGGGCTGAGGAGCAGTACTTC. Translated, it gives CASSYFQGAEEQYF.

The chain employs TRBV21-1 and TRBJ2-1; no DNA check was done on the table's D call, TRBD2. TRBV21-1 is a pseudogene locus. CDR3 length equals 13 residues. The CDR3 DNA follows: TGTGCCAGCAGCAAAGGCCTTAGCCGCAAGCAGTTCTTC. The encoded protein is CASSKGLSRKQFF.

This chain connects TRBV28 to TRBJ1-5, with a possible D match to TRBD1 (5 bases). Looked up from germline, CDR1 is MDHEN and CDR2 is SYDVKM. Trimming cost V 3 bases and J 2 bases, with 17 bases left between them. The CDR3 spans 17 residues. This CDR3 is CASSLGGSIGRNQPQHF. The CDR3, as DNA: TGTGCCAGCAGTTTGGGGGGGTCGATCGGGCGCAATCAGCCCCAGCATTTT.

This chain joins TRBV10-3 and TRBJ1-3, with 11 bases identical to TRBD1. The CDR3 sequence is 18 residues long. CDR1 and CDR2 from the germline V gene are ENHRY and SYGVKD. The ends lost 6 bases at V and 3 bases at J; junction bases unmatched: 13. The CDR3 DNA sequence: TGTGCCATCAGGCCGTGGACAGGGGGCGCGGGAGGTGGAAACACCATATATTTT. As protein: CAIRPWTGGAGGGNTIYF.

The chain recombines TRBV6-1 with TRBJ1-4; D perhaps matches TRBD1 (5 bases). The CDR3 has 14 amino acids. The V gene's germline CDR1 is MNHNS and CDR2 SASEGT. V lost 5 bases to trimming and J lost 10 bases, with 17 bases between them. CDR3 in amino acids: CASSSEPGRGKLFF. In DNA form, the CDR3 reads TGTGCCAGCAGTAGTGAGCCGGGGAGGGGAAAACTGTTTTTT.

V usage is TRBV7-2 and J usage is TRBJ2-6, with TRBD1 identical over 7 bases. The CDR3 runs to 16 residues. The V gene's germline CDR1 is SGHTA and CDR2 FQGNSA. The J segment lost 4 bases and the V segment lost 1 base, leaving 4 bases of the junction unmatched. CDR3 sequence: CASSLEGAQGANVLTF. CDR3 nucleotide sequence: TGTGCCAGCAGCTTAGAGGGGGCACAAGGGGCCAACGTCCTGACTTTC.

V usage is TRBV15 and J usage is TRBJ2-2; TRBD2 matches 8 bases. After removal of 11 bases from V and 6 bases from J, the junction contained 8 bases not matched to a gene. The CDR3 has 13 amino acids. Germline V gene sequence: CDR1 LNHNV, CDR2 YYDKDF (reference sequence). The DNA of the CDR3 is TGTGCCGCCGGGACTAGGATCTCCGGGGAGCTGTTTTTT. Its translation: CAAGTRISGELFF.

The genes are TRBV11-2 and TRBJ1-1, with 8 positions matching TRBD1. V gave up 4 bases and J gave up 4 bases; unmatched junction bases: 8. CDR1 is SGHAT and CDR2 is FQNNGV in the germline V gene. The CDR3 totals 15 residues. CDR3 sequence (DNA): TGTGCCAGCAGCTCGCGGACAGGGTGGGCCACTGAAGCTTTCTTT. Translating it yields CASSSRTGWATEAFF.

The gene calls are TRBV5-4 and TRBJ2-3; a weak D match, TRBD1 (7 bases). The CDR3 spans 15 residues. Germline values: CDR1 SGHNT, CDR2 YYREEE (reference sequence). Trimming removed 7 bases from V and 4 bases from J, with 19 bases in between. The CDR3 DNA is TGTGCCAGCGCCCCTGGAGGGGGCCGGGCAGATACGCAGTATTTT. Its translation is CASAPGGGRADTQYF.

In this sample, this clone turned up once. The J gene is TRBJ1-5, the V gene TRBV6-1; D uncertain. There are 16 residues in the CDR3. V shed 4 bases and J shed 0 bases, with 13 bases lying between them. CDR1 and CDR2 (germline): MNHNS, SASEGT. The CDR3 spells CASSGLTAVSNQPQHF. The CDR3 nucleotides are TGTGCCAGCAGTGGACTTACGGCGGTTAGCAATCAGCCCCAGCATTTT.

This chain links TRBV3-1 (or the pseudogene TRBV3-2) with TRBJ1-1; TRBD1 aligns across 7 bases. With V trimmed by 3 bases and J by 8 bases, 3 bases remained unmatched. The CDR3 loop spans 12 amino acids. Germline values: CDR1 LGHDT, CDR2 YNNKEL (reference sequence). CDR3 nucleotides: TGTGCCAGCAGCCATTTGGACAGGGAAGCTTTCTTT. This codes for CASSHLDREAFF.

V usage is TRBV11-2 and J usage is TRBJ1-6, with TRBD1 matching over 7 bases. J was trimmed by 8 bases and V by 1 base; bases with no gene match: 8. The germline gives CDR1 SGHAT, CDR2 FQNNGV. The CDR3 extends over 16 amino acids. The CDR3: CASSLAGQAVHSPLHF. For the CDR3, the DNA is TGTGCCAGCAGCTTAGCCGGACAGGCGGTTCATTCACCCCTCCACTTT.

CDR3 in DNA: TGTGCCAGCAGTGAAGTCCCCCGATACTCTGGCTACACCTTC. Its protein is CASSEVPRYSGYTF. V is TRBV6-1 and J is TRBJ1-2; D remains ambiguous. With 1 base removed from V and 7 bases from J, the gap between germline ends came to 13 bases. Germline assignment: CDR1 MNHNS and CDR2 SASEGT. The CDR3 loop spans 14 amino acids.

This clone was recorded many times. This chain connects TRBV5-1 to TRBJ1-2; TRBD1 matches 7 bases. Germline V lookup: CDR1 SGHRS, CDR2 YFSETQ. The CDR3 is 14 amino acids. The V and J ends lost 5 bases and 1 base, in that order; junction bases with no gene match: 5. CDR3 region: CASRHDRDNYGYTF. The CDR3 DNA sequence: TGCGCCAGCAGGCATGACAGGGATAACTATGGCTACACCTTC.

CDR3 residues: CATLAGLTGELFF. The DNA of the CDR3 is TGTGCCACCTTGGCGGGGCTTACCGGGGAGCTGTTTTTT. The chain links TRBV15 to TRBJ2-2, with D possibly being TRBD2 (6 bases). V was clipped by 8 bases and J by 5 bases, with 12 bases between them. There are 13 residues in the CDR3. Germline loops: CDR1 LNHNV, CDR2 YYDKDF (reference sequence).